Listed here are 23 T cell receptor beta chains from one sample, sequenced in a study of Ad26.COV2.S vaccination and SARS-CoV-2 variants (dated by TCRdb to about 2021). The treatment or condition label of this sample denotes: 15 to 20 received Ad26.COV2.S at low or high dose, single or two shots; several received placebo; per-sample allocation not given. Repertoires of vaccine and placebo recipients were sequenced from samples taken on day 63 after the first injection. Library method: the immunoSEQ multiplex PCR assay. Held by TCRdb, this immuneACCESS table contains in-frame sequences only and omits some clones. Under half of the omission traces to an unresolved V gene where checked; the cause of the rest is unknown. The sample has about 280,000 clones on record, approximately 89% of them singletons. The ten largest make up about 3.1% of the sample. The sample consisted of peripheral blood, taken in a trial of Ad26.COV2.S vaccine versus placebo. The receptors stem from a person aged 18 to 59 who received the Ad26.COV2.S COVID-19 vaccine or a placebo.

J is TRBJ2-1 and V is TRBV2; D is perhaps TRBD2 (7 bases). Per the germline V gene, CDR1 is SNHLY and CDR2 is FYNNEI. Trimming took off 2 bases at V and 4 bases at J, with 12 bases between the two ends. The CDR3 totals 15 residues. CDR3 sequence reads: CASSEYRGGYNEQFF. In DNA form, the CDR3 reads TGTGCCAGCAGTGAATATAGGGGGGGATACAATGAGCAGTTCTTC.

This clone has a single count. The CDR3 region is CAISDTPGLGETQYF. In nucleotides, the CDR3 is TGTGCCATCAGCGATACCCCGGGACTAGGCGAGACCCAGTACTTC. The V call is TRBV10-3, the J call TRBJ2-5; TRBD2 agrees at 8 bases. V shed 6 bases, J shed 5 bases, and the junction held 11 bases outside the gene matches. The V gene's germline CDR1 is ENHRY and CDR2 SYGVKD. The CDR3 has 15 amino acids.

The J gene is TRBJ2-3, the V gene TRBV5-1; D is uncertain. The length of the CDR3 is 14 residues. The germline CDR1 and CDR2 sequences are SGHRS and YFSETQ. The V gene lost 5 bases and the J gene lost 0 bases, with 10 bases spanning the gap. In DNA, the CDR3 is TGCGCCAGCAGGACCCAGTCTAGCACAGATACGCAGTATTTT. Protein product: CASRTQSSTDTQYF.

J is TRBJ1-3 and V is TRBV6-1; perhaps TRBD1 as D (5 bases). The CDR3 consists of 15 residues. Germline V gene lookup returns CDR1 MNHNS and CDR2 SASEGT. Trimming cost V 3 bases and J 1 base, with 10 bases left between them. CDR3 DNA: TGTGCCAGCAGTGAGGCAGGGCCATCTGGAAACACCATATATTTT. Its protein product is CASSEAGPSGNTIYF.

The sample holds one count of this clone. The chain has TRBV14 and TRBJ1-2; 7 bases align to TRBD1. The CDR3 consists of 14 residues. V shed 4 bases, J shed 8 bases, and the junction held 10 bases outside the gene matches. CDR1 is SGHDN and CDR2 is FVKESK in the germline V gene. CDR3 in amino acids: CASSPSEGARGYTF. The CDR3 nucleotides are TGTGCCAGCAGCCCATCCGAGGGGGCAAGAGGCTACACCTTC.

The rearrangement links TRBV9 to TRBJ2-1; D gene unclear. Between the trimmed V and J ends, which lost 2 bases and 0 bases, there was a span of 6 bases. The V gene's germline CDR1 is SGDLS and CDR2 YYNGEE. The CDR3 totals 14 residues. CDR3 sequence (DNA): TGTGCCAGCAGCGTCTCCGGCTCCTACAATGAGCAGTTCTTC. Translation: CASSVSGSYNEQFF.

The chain's CDR3 is CSARRTGELFF. In nucleotides, the CDR3 is TGCAGTGCTAGACGGACCGGGGAGCTGTTTTTT. V is TRBV20-1 and J is TRBJ2-2; D not certain. There are 11 residues in the CDR3. Between the trimmed V and J ends, which lost 2 bases and 5 bases, there was a span of 3 bases. Germline CDR1 reads DFQATT; CDR2 reads SNEGSKA (reference sequence).

V and J are TRBV15 and TRBJ1-1; 8 nucleotides line up with TRBD1. With V trimmed by 5 bases and J by 4 bases, 9 bases remained unmatched. Germline assignment: CDR1 LNHNV and CDR2 YYDKDF (reference sequence). The CDR3 contains 15 residues. The CDR3 DNA follows: TGTGCCACCAGCCCCAATGGACAGGGAACCACTGAAGCTTTCTTT. Translating gives CATSPNGQGTTEAFF. Drawing the rest from reference TRBV15 and TRBJ1-1, the complete variable domain is DAMVIQNPRYQVTQFGKPVTLSCSQTLNHNVMYWYQQKSSQAPKLLFHYYDKDFNNEADTPDNFQSRRPNTSFCFLDIRSPGLGDTAMYLCATSPNGQGTTEAFFGQGTRLTVV.

V gene TRBV9 combines with J gene TRBJ2-1; maybe TRBD1 (7 bases). From germline, CDR1 is SGDLS and CDR2 YYNGEE. This CDR3 has 16 amino acids. The V end was cut by 3 bases, the J end by 9 bases, with 22 bases between. The CDR3 spells CASSARGAPGDGEQFF. The CDR3 nucleotides read TGTGCCAGCAGCGCCAGGGGGGCGCCGGGTGATGGTGAGCAGTTCTTC. The variable domain in full, with the rest retrieved from reference TRBV9 and TRBJ2-1, is DSGVTQTPKHLITATGQRVTLRCSPRSGDLSVYWYQQSLDQGLQFLIQYYNGEERAKGNILERFSAQQFPDLHSELNLSSLELGDSALYFCASSARGAPGDGEQFFGPGTRLTVL.

This clone was seen just once. This sample includes further DNA sequences coding for the same CDR3. The rearrangement uses TRBV30 and TRBJ1-1; TRBD1 matches at 10 bases. The CDR3 has 14 residues. The germline V gene has CDR1 GTSNPN and CDR2 SVGIG (reference sequence). The J segment lost 4 bases and the V segment lost 0 bases, leaving 2 bases of the junction unmatched. CDR3 DNA: TGTGCCTGGAGTGTGGGACAGGGGACCACTGAAGCTTTCTTT. It yields the protein CAWSVGQGTTEAFF.

CDR3 loop: CASSQGGFHSTF. CDR3 bases: TGTGCCAGCAGCCAGGGCGGTTTCCATTCCACCTTC. This sequence joins TRBV3-1 (or the pseudogene TRBV3-2) and TRBJ1-2; D gene ambiguous. The V and J ends lost 3 bases and 13 bases respectively, with 15 bases between them. CDR1 and CDR2 (germline): LGHDT, YNNKEL (reference sequence). The CDR3 extends over 12 amino acids.

This clone was counted between two and nine times. Other DNA sequences of this sample code for an identical CDR3. This chain links TRBV5-1 with TRBJ2-1; 9 positions agree with TRBD2. This CDR3 is built from 15 residues. Germline lookup yields CDR1 SGHRS and CDR2 YFSETQ. Germline trimming cut 1 base from V and 1 base from J; bases unmatched to any gene: 0. CDR3 sequence reads: CASSLLAGSYNEQFF. The CDR3 nucleotides read TGCGCCAGCAGCTTGCTAGCGGGATCCTACAATGAGCAGTTCTTC.

This clone was found once. The chain uses TRBV12-5 and TRBJ1-6, with TRBD1 matching 9 bases. Looked up from germline, CDR1 is LGHNT and CDR2 is FRNRAP. CDR3 size: 17 residues. The V and J ends lost 1 base and 5 bases, in that order; junction bases with no gene match: 6. CDR3 protein: CASGLDKGQGNNSPLHF. The CDR3 DNA is TGTGCTAGTGGTTTGGATAAAGGACAGGGGAATAATTCACCCCTCCACTTT. Drawing the rest from reference TRBV12-5 and TRBJ1-6, the complete variable domain is DARVTQTPRHKVTEMGQEVTMRCQPILGHNTVFWYRQTMMQGLELLAYFRNRAPLDDSGMPKDRFSAEMPDATLATLKIQPSEPRDSAVYFCASGLDKGQGNNSPLHFGNGTRLTVT.

This chain connects TRBV13 to TRBJ2-1; 10 nucleotides match TRBD2. The V gene end was trimmed by 4 bases and the J gene end by 7 bases; junction bases not matched to a gene: 4. The germline CDR1 and CDR2 sequences are PRHDT and FYEKMQ (reference sequence). CDR3 length: 14 amino acids. This chain's CDR3 is CASSSPGLANEQFF. CDR3 nucleotide sequence: TGTGCCAGCAGCTCCCCGGGACTAGCGAATGAGCAGTTCTTC.

This clone was observed a single time. This chain links TRBV19 with TRBJ1-1; D ambiguous. Trimming cost V 0 bases and J 1 base, with 12 bases left between them. The CDR3 totals 16 residues. Germline lookup yields CDR1 LNHDA and CDR2 SQIVND (reference sequence). The CDR3 sequence is CASSIDLGRTNTEAFF. The CDR3 DNA follows: TGTGCCAGTAGTATAGATCTCGGACGGACGAACACTGAAGCTTTCTTT.

This chain joins TRBV7-2 and TRBJ1-6, with D tentatively TRBD1 (5 bases). Germline CDR1 reads SGHTA; CDR2 reads FQGNSA. Between the trimmed V and J ends, which lost 2 bases and 6 bases, there was a span of 8 bases. There are 14 residues in the CDR3. The chain's CDR3 is CASSLQGTNSPLHF. CDR3 in DNA: TGTGCCAGCAGCTTACAGGGCACTAATTCACCCCTCCACTTT. The variable domain in full, completed from reference TRBV7-2 and TRBJ1-6, reads GAGVSQSPSNKVTEKGKDVELRCDPISGHTALYWYRQSLGQGLEFLIYFQGNSAPDKSGLPSDRFSAERTGGSVSTLTIQRTQQEDSAVYLCASSLQGTNSPLHFGNGTRLTVT.

The chain joins TRBV11-2 to TRBJ2-3, with unresolved D. The CDR3 runs to 14 residues. V lost 3 bases and J 1 base, leaving 8 bases between the germline ends. Germline V gene data show CDR1 as SGHAT and CDR2 as FQNNGV. DNA for the CDR3: TGTGCCAGCAGCTTCACCGAGGGCACAGATACGCAGTATTTT. This sequence encodes CASSFTEGTDTQYF. Based on the CDR3 plus reference TRBV11-2 and TRBJ2-3, the full variable domain is EAGVAQSPRYKIIEKRQSVAFWCNPISGHATLYWYQQILGQGPKLLIQFQNNGVVDDSQLPKDRFSAERLKGVDSTLKIQPAKLEDSAVYLCASSFTEGTDTQYFGPGTRLTVL.

V is TRBV28 and J is TRBJ2-2; D not certain. Between the trimmed V and J ends, which lost 4 bases and 3 bases, there was a span of 3 bases. This CDR3 region has 12 residues. Germline V gene lookup returns CDR1 MDHEN and CDR2 SYDVKM. CDR3 in DNA: TGTGCCAGCAGTTATTACACCGGGGAGCTGTTTTTT. Protein product: CASSYYTGELFF.

To note about this clone: The junction shows a germline mismatch at one end, possibly a read error. This rearrangement joins TRBV27 to TRBJ2-2; D possibly matches TRBD1 or TRBD2 (5 bases each). From germline, CDR1 is MNHEY and CDR2 SMNVEV (reference sequence). This CDR3 has 14 residues. The CDR3 sequence is CANSSWGFTGELFF. DNA of the CDR3: TGTGCCAACAGTTCTTGGGGGTTCACCGGGGAGCTGTTTTTT.

This chain connects TRBV5-1 to TRBJ2-2; D is perhaps TRBD1 (5 bases). CDR1 is SGHRS and CDR2 is YFSETQ in the germline V gene. Trimming removed 0 bases from V and 15 bases from J, with 15 bases in between. The CDR3 is 13 residues long. The CDR3 nucleotides are TGCGCCAGCAGCTTGGCAGGGTTCTCTAGGTTGTTTTTT. Protein product: CASSLAGFSRLFF.

In DNA, the CDR3 is TGTGCCAGCAGCTTAAGCTCAAGCTCCTACGAGCAGTACTTC. Translation gives CASSLSSSSYEQYF. This chain links TRBV7-3 with TRBJ2-7, with D unresolved. Trimming removed 1 base at V and 0 bases at J, with 7 bases between. The CDR3 sequence is 14 residues long. Looked up from germline, CDR1 is SGHTA and CDR2 is FQGTGA.

The CDR3, as DNA: TGTGCCAGCAGCGCCTCCCAGCCAGGGGGAGACTATGGCTACACCTTC. The encoded protein is CASSASQPGGDYGYTF. This sequence joins TRBV9 and TRBJ1-2; TRBD1 agrees at 7 bases. The germline gives CDR1 SGDLS, CDR2 YYNGEE. J was trimmed by 3 bases and V by 3 bases; bases with no gene match: 11. The CDR3 sequence is 16 residues long. The full variable domain, with the rest looked up from reference TRBV9 and TRBJ1-2, is DSGVTQTPKHLITATGQRVTLRCSPRSGDLSVYWYQQSLDQGLQFLIQYYNGEERAKGNILERFSAQQFPDLHSELNLSSLELGDSALYFCASSASQPGGDYGYTFGSGTRLTVV.

The chain is built from TRBV5-1 and TRBJ2-7; no clear D gene. The CDR3 extends over 15 amino acids. Trimming left V 3 bases short and J 7 bases short, with 20 bases between. Per the germline V gene, CDR1 is SGHRS and CDR2 is YFSETQ. Written as DNA, the CDR3 is TGCGCCAGCAGCTCGCCGTCGACACAGTCCGGGGAGCAGTACTTC. Its translation is CASSSPSTQSGEQYF. The whole variable domain, remainder taken from reference TRBV5-1 and TRBJ2-7, is KAGVTQTPRYLIKTRGQQVTLSCSPISGHRSVSWYQQTPGQGLQFLFEYFSETQRNKGNFPGRFSGRQFSNSRSEMNVSTLELGDSALYLCASSSPSTQSGEQYFGPGTRLTVT.